What follows are 9 T cell receptor beta chains derived from one specimen sequenced in a study of T cells in Graves' hyperthyroidism and ophthalmopathy (dated by TCRdb to between 2017 and 2020). Libraries were constructed by multiplex PCR. The instrument was an Illumina HiSeq 2000. Amplification of TCR beta CDR3 regions was carried out from RNA transcripts. For the first round of RT-PCR on the TCR CDR3, the HTBI primer set was used together with the Qiagen OneStep RT-PCR kit. The raw public reads went through TCRdb reprocessing: fastp at Q25, MiXCR clone calling, in-frame beta chains kept. CDR3 protein sequences are deduplicated, and each keeps its most common genes and DNA. The sample profile shows about 530,000 distinct CDR3 sequences; 17% of them were found once. 17% of the sample is held by the ten biggest clonotypes. The sequenced material came from blood. The receptors originated from a young woman with Graves' ophthalmopathy.

This clonotype appeared a few times. V and J are TRBV18 and TRBJ1-4; D perhaps matches TRBD1 (6 bases). This CDR3 has 11 amino acids. V was pared by 2 bases and J by 12 bases, with 7 bases between. CDR1 is KGHSH, CDR2 LQKENI, per germline. CDR3 loop: CASSPNRELFF. The CDR3 nucleotides read TGTGCCAGCTCACCAAACAGGGAACTGTTTTTT.

In its sample, this clonotype was seen a few times. This chain uses TRBV7-2 with TRBJ2-2; TRBD1 agrees at 8 bases. This CDR3 is built from 15 residues. Germline assignment: CDR1 SGHTA and CDR2 FQGNSA. J lost 3 bases, V lost 1 base, and 1 base had no gene match. CDR3 sequence (DNA): TGTGCCAGCAGCTTAGGGACAGGGTACACCGGGGAGCTGTTTTTT. Protein: CASSLGTGYTGELFF. The full variable domain, rest sourced from reference TRBV7-2 and TRBJ2-2, is GAGVSQSPSNKVTEKGKDVELRCDPISGHTALYWYRQSLGQGLEFLIYFQGNSAPDKSGLPSDRFSAERTGGSVSTLTIQRTQQEDSAVYLCASSLGTGYTGELFFGEGSRLTVL.

This clonotype has more than one count but fewer than ten. The V gene is TRBV25-1, the J gene TRBJ1-1, with D perhaps TRBD1 (5 bases). The CDR3 contains 15 residues. Per the germline V gene, CDR1 is MGHDK and CDR2 is SYGVNS. V shed 3 bases and J shed 5 bases, with 16 bases lying between them. As DNA, the CDR3 is TGTGCCAGCAGTGACATCAGTGAAGAGGGGACTGAAGCTTTCTTT. Translating it yields CASSDISEEGTEAFF.

This clonotype was counted a few times. The J gene is TRBJ1-2, the V gene TRBV15; possible D gene TRBD1, 5 bases. The CDR3 spans 15 residues. V gave up 1 base and J gave up 5 bases, with 14 bases separating them. Germline loops: CDR1 LNHNV, CDR2 YYDKDF (reference sequence). CDR3 in DNA: TGTGCCACCAGCAGAGGCGGGACTGAACTTTATGGCTACACCTTC. Translating it yields CATSRGGTELYGYTF.

In this sample, this clonotype turned up many times. CDR3 sequence reads: CASSPAGTGVDEQYF. As DNA, the CDR3 is TGTGCCAGCAGCCCCGCCGGGACAGGGGTCGACGAGCAGTACTTC. This chain links TRBV12-3 or TRBV12-4 with TRBJ2-7; TRBD1 matches 10 bases. The CDR3 has 15 residues. The ends lost 6 bases at V and 5 bases at J; junction bases unmatched: 10.

This clonotype occurred many times. The V call is TRBV13, the J call TRBJ2-2; D gene ambiguous. V dropped 2 bases and J dropped 3 bases, with 10 bases sitting between them. This CDR3 region has 15 residues. The germline CDR1 and CDR2 sequences are PRHDT and FYEKMQ (reference sequence). CDR3 DNA sequence: TGTGCCAGCAGCTTAACCGGGCCCTACACCGGGGAGCTGTTTTTT. Translated, it gives CASSLTGPYTGELFF.

This clonotype was picked up a small number of times. This sequence joins TRBV19 and TRBJ1-5, with a possible D match to TRBD1 (6 bases). CDR1 LNHDA and CDR2 SQIVND come from the germline V gene (reference sequence). With 4 bases removed from V and 3 bases from J, the gap between germline ends came to 13 bases. This CDR3 has 15 residues. CDR3 loop: CASSTSTGHNQPQHF. The CDR3 bases are TGTGCCAGTAGTACATCCACAGGGCACAATCAGCCCCAGCATTTT.

This clonotype was found many times. The rearrangement joins TRBV2 to TRBJ2-1, with D perhaps TRBD2 (6 bases). V lost 3 bases and J lost 6, with 18 bases in between. CDR3 length equals 16 residues. Germline V gene sequence: CDR1 SNHLY, CDR2 FYNNEI. The CDR3 loop is CASSDLIYGGTNEQFF. Written as DNA, the CDR3 is TGTGCCAGCAGTGATCTGATTTACGGAGGGACCAATGAGCAGTTCTTC. The variable domain in full, with the rest retrieved from reference TRBV2 and TRBJ2-1, is EPEVTQTPSHQVTQMGQEVILRCVPISNHLYFYWYRQILGQKVEFLVSFYNNEISEKSEIFDDQFSVERPDGSNFTLKIRSTKLEDSAMYFCASSDLIYGGTNEQFFGPGTRLTVL.

This sequence joins TRBV12-3 or TRBV12-4 and TRBJ2-7; TRBD1 agrees at 9 bases. Germline trimming cut 3 bases from V and 6 bases from J; bases unmatched to any gene: 9. CDR3 length equals 15 residues. The DNA of the CDR3 is TGTGCCAGCAGTTTGGGACAGGGAGGTAAAGGCGAGCAGTACTTC. Translation: CASSLGQGGKGEQYF.